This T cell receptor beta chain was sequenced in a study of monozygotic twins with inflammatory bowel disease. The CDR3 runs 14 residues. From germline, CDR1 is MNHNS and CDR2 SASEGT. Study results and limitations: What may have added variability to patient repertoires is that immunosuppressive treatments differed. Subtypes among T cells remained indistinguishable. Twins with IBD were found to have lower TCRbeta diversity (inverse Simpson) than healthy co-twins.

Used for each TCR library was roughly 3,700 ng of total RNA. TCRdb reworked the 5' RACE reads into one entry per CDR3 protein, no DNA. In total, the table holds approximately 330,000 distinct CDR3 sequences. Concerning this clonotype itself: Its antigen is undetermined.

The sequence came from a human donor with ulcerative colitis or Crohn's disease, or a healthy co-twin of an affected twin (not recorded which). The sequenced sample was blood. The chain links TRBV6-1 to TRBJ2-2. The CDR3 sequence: CASSDTFSTGELFF.